Listed below are T cell receptor beta chains from one sample, sequenced in a study of blood T cell repertoires in COVID-19. Measured with immunoSEQ multiplex PCR; TCRdb has only the in-frame clones, and not every one. The sample carries fewer than 700,000 clones, about 88% recorded once. Sequencing input: peripheral blood. These TCRs come from a woman aged 45-60 years with COVID-19, enrolled during active disease. CDR3s include the opening cysteine and the closing phenylalanine or tryptophan. D genes are given only for firm matches. The size of a clone is reported for some rows only, either as once, few or many, or as a class for expanded clones.

>few|TRBD1|TRBV10-3|TRBJ2-1
TGTGCCATCAGTGAGTCAATAACCGGGACAGGGATCTACAATGAGCAGTTCTTC
CAISESITGTGIYNEQFF
>NA|NA|TRBV29-1|TRBJ1-1
TGCAGCATTGAAGTCCGGAACACTGAAGCTTTCTTT
CSIEVRNTEAFF
>NA|NA|TRBV30|TRBJ1-2
TGTGCCTGGAGGAATCCGCGCTACAGGAAGGGCTATGGCTACACCTTC
CAWRNPRYRKGYGYTF
>NA|NA|TRBV5-1|TRBJ1-5
TGCGCCAGCAGCTTCCGGGGGAATCAGCCCCAGCATTTT
CASSFRGNQPQHF
>NA|TRBD1|TRBV11-3|TRBJ2-5
TGTGCCAGCAGCCTTACCGGGACAGCGCAAGAGACCCAGTACTTC
CASSLTGTAQETQYF
>NA|NA|TRBV25-1|TRBJ1-2
TGTGCCAGCAGTCTTTCTGGAGAAGAGTCTAACTATGGCTACACCTTC
CASSLSGEESNYGYTF
>few|TRBD1|TRBV19|TRBJ1-2
TGTGCCAGTAGTGTGGGACAGGATGGCTACACCTTC
CASSVGQDGYTF
>few|NA|TRBV10-3|TRBJ2-5
TGTGCCATCAGTGATAAGCCTCCAGAGACCCAGTACTTC
CAISDKPPETQYF
>NA|TRBD1|TRBV24-1|TRBJ1-1
TGTGCCACCAGTGTTTCAGGGGGTAGTGAAGCTTTCTTT
CATSVSGGSEAFF
>NA|NA|TRBV30|TRBJ1-4
TGTGCCTGGAGTGGGGCCAGGGGATATTTAAATGAAAAACTGTTTTTT
CAWSGARGYLNEKLFF
>NA|TRBD2|TRBV5-1|TRBJ2-1
TGCGCCAGCAGCTTGGAGGTGCGGGGGGGCTACAATGAGCAGTTCTTC
CASSLEVRGGYNEQFF
>NA|NA|TRBV12-3/TRBV12-4|TRBJ2-2
TGTGCCTCCCGACGAGGCACCGGGGAGCTGTTTTTT
CASRRGTGELFF
>NA|NA|TRBV5-8|TRBJ2-5
TGTGCCAGCAGCCTACCTAACCAAGAGACCCAGTACTTC
CASSLPNQETQYF
>NA|NA|TRBV4-1|TRBJ1-6
TGCGCCAGCAGCCAAGATACTAGCTCCTATAATTCACCCCTCCACTTT
CASSQDTSSYNSPLHF
>NA|NA|TRBV6-6|TRBJ1-2
TGTGCCAGCAGTTACTCGTCCGGGAATGGCTACACCTTC
CASSYSSGNGYTF
>NA|NA|TRBV18|TRBJ1-5
TGTGCCAGCTCACCAGACAGTCAAAGCAATCAGCCCCAGCATTTT
CASSPDSQSNQPQHF